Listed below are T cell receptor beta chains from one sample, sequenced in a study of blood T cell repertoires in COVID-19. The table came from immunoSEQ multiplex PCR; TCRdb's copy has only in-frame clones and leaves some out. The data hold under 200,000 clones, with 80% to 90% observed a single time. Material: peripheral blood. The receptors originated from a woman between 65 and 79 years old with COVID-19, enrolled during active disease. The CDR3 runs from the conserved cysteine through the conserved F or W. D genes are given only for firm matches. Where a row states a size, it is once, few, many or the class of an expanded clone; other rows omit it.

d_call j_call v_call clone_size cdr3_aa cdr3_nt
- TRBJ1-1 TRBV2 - CASSERGEGTEAFF TGTGCCAGCAGTGAGCGGGGGGAGGGCACTGAAGCTTTCTTT
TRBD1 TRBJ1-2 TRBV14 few CASSLGQGQGYTF TGTGCCAGCAGCCTAGGACAGGGCCAAGGCTACACCTTC
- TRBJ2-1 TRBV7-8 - CASSLAPRGIIREQFF TGTGCCAGCAGCTTAGCACCCAGGGGAATAATTCGTGAGCAGTTCTTC
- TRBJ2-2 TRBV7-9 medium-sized CASTNWRDGELFF TGTGCCAGCACCAACTGGCGGGACGGGGAGCTGTTTTTT
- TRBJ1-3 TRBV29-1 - CSAIAGPGNTIYF TGCAGCGCCATTGCGGGGCCAGGAAACACCATATATTTT
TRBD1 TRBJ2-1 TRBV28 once CASRMDRGIYNEQFF TGTGCCAGCAGGATGGACAGGGGGATTTACAATGAGCAGTTCTTC
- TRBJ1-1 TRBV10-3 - CAISLDYQGTEAFF TGTGCCATCAGCCTCGACTACCAGGGGACTGAAGCTTTCTTT
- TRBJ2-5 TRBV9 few CASAAGETQYF TGTGCCAGCGCAGCGGGAGAGACCCAGTACTTC
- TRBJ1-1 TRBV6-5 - CASSYSGVKGEAFF TGTGCCAGCAGTTACTCAGGGGTAAAGGGTGAAGCTTTCTTT
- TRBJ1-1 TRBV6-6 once CASSYLQIEAFF TGTGCCAGCAGTTACCTACAGATTGAAGCTTTCTTT
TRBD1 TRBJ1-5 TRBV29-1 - CSVLDRDNQPQHF TGCAGCGTCCTAGACAGGGATAATCAGCCCCAGCATTTT
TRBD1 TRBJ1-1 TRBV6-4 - CASSADRDTEAFF TGTGCCAGCAGTGCGGACAGGGACACTGAAGCTTTCTTT
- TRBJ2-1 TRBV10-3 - CAITLGQGNEQFF TGTGCCATCACATTGGGGCAGGGGAATGAGCAGTTCTTC
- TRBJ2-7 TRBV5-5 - CASSRDSLSSYEQYF TGTGCCAGCAGCCGGGACTCCTTAAGCTCCTACGAGCAGTACTTC
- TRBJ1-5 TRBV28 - CASSLGSGLSNQPQHF TGTGCCAGCAGTTTAGGCTCAGGTTTAAGCAATCAGCCCCAGCATTTT
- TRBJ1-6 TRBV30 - CAWSVRGSDSPLHF TGTGCCTGGAGCGTACGGGGGTCTGATTCACCCCTCCACTTT
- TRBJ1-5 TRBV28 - CASSWEGAGNQPQHF TGTGCCAGCAGTTGGGAGGGAGCGGGCAATCAGCCCCAGCATTTT
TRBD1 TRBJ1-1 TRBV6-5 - CASSTGVRNTEAFF TGTGCCAGCAGTACAGGGGTCCGGAACACTGAAGCTTTCTTT
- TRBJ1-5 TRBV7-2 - CASSPQGIYQPQHF TGTGCCAGCAGTCCGCAGGGTATCTATCAGCCCCAGCATTTT
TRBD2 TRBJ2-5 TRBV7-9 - CASSPGTRREEVGTQYF TGTGCCAGCAGCCCTGGTACGCGGCGGGAGGAGGTCGGGACCCAGTACTTC
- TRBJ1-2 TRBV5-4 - CASSSTAIQWSGYTF TGTGCCAGCAGCTCAACCGCCATTCAGTGGTCTGGCTACACCTTC
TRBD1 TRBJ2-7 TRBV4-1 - CASSPRVFGQGNDEQYF TGCGCCAGCAGCCCGAGGGTATTCGGACAGGGTAACGACGAGCAGTACTTC
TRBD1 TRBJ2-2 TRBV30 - CASSGTVTGELFF TGTGCCTCCTCAGGGACAGTCACCGGGGAGCTGTTTTTT
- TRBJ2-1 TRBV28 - CASNPRNKGDEQFF TGTGCCAGCAATCCGAGAAACAAAGGGGATGAGCAGTTCTTC
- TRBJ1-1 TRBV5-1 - CASSSGQEPSSGTEAFF TGCGCCAGCAGCTCGGGACAAGAGCCGTCCTCGGGCACTGAAGCTTTCTTT
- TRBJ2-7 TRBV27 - CASSFAGLGEQYF TGTGCCAGCAGCTTCGCGGGACTCGGGGAGCAGTACTTC
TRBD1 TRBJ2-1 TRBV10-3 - CAIMGPGRDRGRNEQFF TGTGCCATCATGGGCCCGGGGCGGGACAGGGGAAGGAATGAGCAGTTCTTC
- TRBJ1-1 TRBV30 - CAWRWTANTEAFF TGTGCCTGGAGATGGACAGCCAACACTGAAGCTTTCTTT
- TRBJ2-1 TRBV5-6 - CASSFRGGSDEQFF TGTGCCAGCAGCTTTAGGGGGGGTAGCGATGAGCAGTTCTTC
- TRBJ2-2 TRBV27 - CAVAGSRGAAGELFF TGTGCCGTCGCGGGGTCAAGGGGTGCCGCCGGGGAGCTGTTTTTT
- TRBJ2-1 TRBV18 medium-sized CASSPRAESSYNEQFF TGTGCCAGCTCACCCCGAGCGGAGAGCTCCTACAATGAGCAGTTCTTC
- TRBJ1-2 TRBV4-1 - CASRAGENSNYGYTF TGCGCCAGCAGGGCAGGGGAAAATTCTAACTATGGCTACACCTTC
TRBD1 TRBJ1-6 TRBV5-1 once CASSTGQGNNSPLHF TGCGCCAGCAGCACGGGACAGGGGAATAATTCACCCCTCCACTTT
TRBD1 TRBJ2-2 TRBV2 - CASRAATGSPGELFF TGTGCCAGCAGAGCGGCGACAGGGAGTCCCGGGGAGCTGTTTTTT
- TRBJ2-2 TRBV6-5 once CATNRLTGELFF TGTGCCACCAACAGGTTGACCGGGGAGCTGTTTTTT
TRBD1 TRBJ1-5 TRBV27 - CASSFTGAPQHF TGTGCCAGCAGTTTCACAGGGGCCCCCCAGCATTTT
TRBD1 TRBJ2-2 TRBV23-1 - CASSQSPGQEDTGELFF TGCGCCAGCAGTCAATCCCCGGGACAGGAAGACACCGGGGAGCTGTTTTTT
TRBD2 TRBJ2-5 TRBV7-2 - CASSLLAEGGETQYF TGTGCCAGCAGCTTACTAGCGGAGGGAGGGGAGACCCAGTACTTC
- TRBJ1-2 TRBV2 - CASRRQTNYGYTF TGTGCCAGCCGGAGACAGACCAACTATGGCTACACCTTC
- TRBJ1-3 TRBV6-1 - CASSEIRGSGNTIYF TGTGCCAGCAGTGAAATTAGGGGCTCTGGAAACACCATATATTTT
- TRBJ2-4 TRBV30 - CAWSPGEMENIQYF TGTGCCTGGTCGCCGGGGGAAATGGAAAACATTCAGTACTTC
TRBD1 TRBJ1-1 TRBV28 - CASSYWTGQNTEAFF TGTGCCAGCAGTTACTGGACAGGCCAGAACACTGAAGCTTTCTTT
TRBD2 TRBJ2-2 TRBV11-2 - CASSFPSGYTGELFF TGTGCCAGCAGCTTCCCTAGCGGGTACACCGGGGAGCTGTTTTTT